These 17 T cell receptor beta chains originate from one sample sequenced in a study of blood T cell repertoires in COVID-19. Only in-frame clones appear in the TCRdb table, and some are missing; sequencing was by immunoSEQ multiplex PCR. The table includes under 300,000 clones, around 84% detected once. Sequences were obtained from peripheral blood. The receptors stem from a woman in her 70s with active or convalescent COVID-19.

V usage is TRBV5-4 and J usage is TRBJ2-5; a weak D match, TRBD2 (6 bases). V was clipped by 0 bases and J by 5 bases, with 8 bases between them. CDR3 length: 13 amino acids. The germline V gene has CDR1 SGHNT and CDR2 YYREEE (reference sequence). CDR3: CASSLAGRETQYF. CDR3 sequence (DNA): TGTGCCAGCAGCTTGGCAGGGAGGGAGACCCAGTACTTC.

J is TRBJ2-3 and V is TRBV29-1, with 8 nucleotides matching TRBD1. Unmatched junction bases numbered 6, after V lost 6 bases and J lost 1 base. The CDR3 spans 14 residues. Germline V lookup: CDR1 SQVTM, CDR2 ANQGSEA. CDR3 sequence (DNA): TGCAGCGTAGACCCGGGACAGGGCACAGATACGCAGTATTTT. Protein sequence: CSVDPGQGTDTQYF.

The CDR3 reads CSVGGGQGRNQPQHF. CDR3 in DNA: TGCAGCGTTGGGGGGGGACAGGGGAGGAATCAGCCCCAGCATTTT. The rearrangement joins TRBV29-1 to TRBJ1-5; 10 nucleotides align to TRBD1. V gave up 4 bases and J gave up 4 bases; unmatched junction bases: 7. The CDR3 extends over 15 amino acids. CDR1 SQVTM and CDR2 ANQGSEA come from the germline V gene.

V gene TRBV6-6 combines with J gene TRBJ1-2, with D perhaps TRBD1 (5 bases). The length of the CDR3 is 13 residues. Trimming shortened V by 6 bases and J by 0 bases, and 8 bases separated the two germline ends. In germline, CDR1 is MNHNY, CDR2 SVGAGI (reference sequence). Here the CDR3 reads CASRTDSNYGYTF. The CDR3 DNA reads as TGTGCCAGCAGGACAGACTCTAACTATGGCTACACCTTC.

This rearrangement joins TRBV2 to TRBJ1-1; tentatively, D is TRBD1 (6 bases). Between the trimmed V and J ends, which lost 8 bases and 6 bases, there was a span of 16 bases. CDR1 is SNHLY and CDR2 is FYNNEI in the germline V gene. The CDR3 spans 13 residues. Written as DNA, the CDR3 is TGTGCCAGCTCGAGCAGGGGAAGGGCTGAAGCTTTCTTT. As protein: CASSSRGRAEAFF.

V and J are TRBV3-1 (or the pseudogene TRBV3-2) and TRBJ2-7, with D possibly matching TRBD1 (5 bases). This CDR3 has 13 amino acids. The germline V gene encodes CDR1 LGHDT and CDR2 YNNKEL (reference sequence). Trimming took off 1 base at V and 4 bases at J, with 8 bases between the two ends. The CDR3 spells CASSQAGMYEQYF. The CDR3 nucleotides are TGTGCCAGCAGCCAAGCAGGGATGTACGAGCAGTACTTC.

This clone was counted a few times. J is TRBJ2-1 and V is TRBV6-4; 10 nucleotides match TRBD1. V lost 4 bases to trimming and J lost 3 bases; unmatched junction nucleotides: 3. CDR3 length: 15 amino acids. Germline V gene sequence: CDR1 MRHNA, CDR2 SNTAGT. CDR3 DNA: TGTGCCAGCAGTGGGGACAGGGGTCACTACAATGAGCAGTTCTTC. Translation gives CASSGDRGHYNEQFF.

The rearrangement uses TRBV7-6 and TRBJ1-1; 7 bases fit TRBD1. Per the germline V gene, CDR1 is SGHVS and CDR2 is FNYEAQ. The CDR3 is 17 residues long. Trimming cost V 1 base and J 2 bases; bases outside gene matches: 10. In DNA, the CDR3 is TGTGCCAGCAGCTTAGGCTTCCCGGGACAGAGAAACACTGAAGCTTTCTTT. This translates into CASSLGFPGQRNTEAFF.

V and J are TRBV2 and TRBJ2-3; TRBD2 matches 10 bases. The CDR3 is 16 residues long. Germline loops: CDR1 SNHLY, CDR2 FYNNEI. The trim removed 4 bases at V and 5 bases at J, leaving 9 bases unmatched. The CDR3 region is CASSVGAGGLGDTQYF. The CDR3, as DNA: TGTGCCAGCAGTGTGGGAGCGGGGGGGCTAGGAGATACGCAGTATTTT.

The V gene is TRBV10-3, the J gene TRBJ2-5; TRBD1 aligns across 8 bases. Germline V CDR1 and CDR2: ENHRY, SYGVKD. V dropped 4 bases and J dropped 6; count of bases not matched to a gene: 4. The CDR3 spans 13 residues. CDR3 in amino acids: CAISGTGSKTQYF. The CDR3, as DNA: TGTGCCATCAGTGGGACAGGGAGTAAGACCCAGTACTTC.

This clone occurred once. The chain carries TRBV29-1 and TRBJ1-2; TRBD1 matches 10 bases. Germline V gene sequence: CDR1 SQVTM, CDR2 ANQGSEA. This CDR3 has 16 residues. With 4 bases clipped from V and 2 bases from J, the junction kept 10 bases outside the gene matches. CDR3 in amino acids: CSVAWVAGQGNYGYTF. The CDR3 DNA reads TGCAGCGTTGCCTGGGTAGCGGGACAGGGGAACTATGGCTACACCTTC.

This clone showed up just once. J is TRBJ1-5 and V is TRBV10-3; TRBD1 aligns across 8 bases. Losses at the gene ends were 6 bases for V and 3 bases for J; bases not matched to a gene: 4. CDR1 and CDR2 from the germline V gene are ENHRY and SYGVKD. The CDR3 totals 14 residues. The CDR3 here is CAIRQGADNQPQHF. The CDR3 coding sequence is TGTGCCATCAGGCAGGGGGCTGACAATCAGCCCCAGCATTTT.

The V call is TRBV7-2, the J call TRBJ2-5, with a tentative D call TRBD1 (5 bases). The CDR3 is 13 amino acids. CDR1 and CDR2 from the germline V gene are SGHTA and FQGNSA. Trimming left V 3 bases short and J 4 bases short, with 9 bases between. CDR3 sequence: CASSFSGRETQYF. For the CDR3, the DNA is TGTGCCAGCAGCTTTTCAGGGCGAGAGACCCAGTACTTC.

This chain joins TRBV6-5 and TRBJ1-1, with TRBD1 as a possible D gene (6 bases). Germline CDR1 and CDR2: MNHEY and SVGAGI. Trimming took off 6 bases at V and 5 bases at J, with 19 bases between the two ends. The CDR3 has 15 residues. The CDR3 nucleotides read TGTGCCAGCAGACCGCGGGGGAGGGGGGTAACTGAAGCTTTCTTT. This encodes CASRPRGRGVTEAFF.

The chain is built from TRBV5-1 and TRBJ1-4; D unclear. This CDR3 region has 14 residues. Trimming left V 0 bases short and J 8 bases short, with 11 bases between. The V gene's germline CDR1 is SGHRS and CDR2 YFSETQ. The CDR3 is CASSLAGPGEKLFF. The CDR3 bases are TGCGCCAGCAGCTTGGCCGGTCCGGGGGAAAAACTGTTTTTT.

The rearrangement uses TRBV21-1 and TRBJ2-7; the D call in the table, TRBD1, was not verified against the DNA. TRBV21-1 corresponds to a pseudogene. This CDR3 region has 15 residues. CDR3 residues: CASSKSAGPTYEQYF. The DNA for the CDR3 is TGTGCCAGCAGCAAATCCGCAGGTCCGACCTACGAGCAGTACTTC.

The rearrangement links TRBV18 to TRBJ2-5; no reliable D call. V shed 0 bases and J shed 4 bases, with 3 bases lying between them. CDR3 length equals 12 residues. Per the germline V gene, CDR1 is KGHSH and CDR2 is LQKENI. The CDR3, as DNA: TGTGCCAGCTCACCACCCGGAGAGACCCAGTACTTC. It yields the protein CASSPPGETQYF.